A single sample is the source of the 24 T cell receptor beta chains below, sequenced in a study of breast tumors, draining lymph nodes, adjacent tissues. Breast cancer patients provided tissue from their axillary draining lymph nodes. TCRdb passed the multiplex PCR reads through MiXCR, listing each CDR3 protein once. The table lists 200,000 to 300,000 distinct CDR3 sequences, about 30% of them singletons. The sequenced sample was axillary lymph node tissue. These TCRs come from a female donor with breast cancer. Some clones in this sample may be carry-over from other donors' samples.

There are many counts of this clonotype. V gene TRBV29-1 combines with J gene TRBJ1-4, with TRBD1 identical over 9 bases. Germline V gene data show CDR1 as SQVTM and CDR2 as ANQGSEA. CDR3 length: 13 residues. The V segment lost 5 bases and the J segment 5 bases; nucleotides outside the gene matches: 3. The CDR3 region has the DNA TGCAGCGTTAGGGGGACAGGGAATGAAAAACTGTTTTTT. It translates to CSVRGTGNEKLFF.

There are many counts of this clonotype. CDR3 nucleotides: TGCAGTGCTAGAGATCTGGTTCAGGGGACTAGCGTATACAATGAGCAGTTCTTC. This gives the protein CSARDLVQGTSVYNEQFF. This chain connects TRBV20-1 to TRBJ2-1; 10 bases are a match to TRBD2. This CDR3 has 18 residues. The junction had 12 bases not matched to a gene; V was cut back by 0 bases and J by 4 bases. CDR1 DFQATT and CDR2 SNEGSKA come from the germline V gene (reference sequence).

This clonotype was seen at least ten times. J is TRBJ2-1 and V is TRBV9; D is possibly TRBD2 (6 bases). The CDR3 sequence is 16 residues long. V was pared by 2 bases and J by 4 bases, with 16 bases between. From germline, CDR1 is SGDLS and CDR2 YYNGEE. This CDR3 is CASSVQSGSSYNEQFF. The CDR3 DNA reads TGTGCCAGCAGCGTTCAAAGCGGGTCCTCATACAATGAGCAGTTCTTC.

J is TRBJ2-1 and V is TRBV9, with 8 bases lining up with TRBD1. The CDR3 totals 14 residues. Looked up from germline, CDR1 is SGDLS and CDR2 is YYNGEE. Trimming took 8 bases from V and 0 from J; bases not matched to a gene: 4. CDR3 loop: CASRTGSSYNEQFF. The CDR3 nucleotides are TGTGCCAGTCGGACAGGGAGCTCCTACAATGAGCAGTTCTTC.

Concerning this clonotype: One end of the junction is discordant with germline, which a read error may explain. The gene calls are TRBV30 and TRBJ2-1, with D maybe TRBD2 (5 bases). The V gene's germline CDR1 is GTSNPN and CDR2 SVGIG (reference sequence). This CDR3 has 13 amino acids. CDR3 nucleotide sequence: TGTGCCTGGAGTGTAAGGCTAGCTGTCGAGCGGTTCTTC. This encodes CAWSVRLAVERFF.

CDR3: CASSLPPRLLAGATTDTQYF. Written as DNA, the CDR3 is TGTGCCAGCAGTTTACCCCCTCGTTTACTAGCGGGGGCTACCACAGATACGCAGTATTTT. The chain carries TRBV12-3 or TRBV12-4 and TRBJ2-3, with 11 bases that match TRBD2. J lost 2 bases, V lost 2 bases, and 15 bases had no gene match. This CDR3 contains 20 residues.

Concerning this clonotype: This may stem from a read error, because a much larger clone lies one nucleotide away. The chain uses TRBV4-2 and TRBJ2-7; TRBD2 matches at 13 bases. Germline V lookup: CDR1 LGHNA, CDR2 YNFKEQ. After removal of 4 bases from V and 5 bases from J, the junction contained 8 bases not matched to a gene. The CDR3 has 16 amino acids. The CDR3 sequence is CASSLEVTSGRNEQYF. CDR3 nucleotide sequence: TGTGCCAGCAGCCTAGAAGTGACTAGCGGGAGGAACGAGCAGTACTTC.

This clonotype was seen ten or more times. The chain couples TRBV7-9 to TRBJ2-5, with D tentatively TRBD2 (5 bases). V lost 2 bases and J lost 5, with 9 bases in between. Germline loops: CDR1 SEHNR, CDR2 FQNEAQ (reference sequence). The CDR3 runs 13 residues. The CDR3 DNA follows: TGTGCCAGCAGCTTATTTGAGCGGGAGACCCAGTACTTC. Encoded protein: CASSLFERETQYF.

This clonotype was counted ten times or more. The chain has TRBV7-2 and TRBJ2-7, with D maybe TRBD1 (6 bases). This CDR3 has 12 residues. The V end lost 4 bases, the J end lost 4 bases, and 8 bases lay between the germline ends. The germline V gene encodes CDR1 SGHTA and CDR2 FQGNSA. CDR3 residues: CASSSDRYEQYF. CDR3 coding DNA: TGTGCCAGCAGCTCGGACAGATACGAGCAGTACTTC.

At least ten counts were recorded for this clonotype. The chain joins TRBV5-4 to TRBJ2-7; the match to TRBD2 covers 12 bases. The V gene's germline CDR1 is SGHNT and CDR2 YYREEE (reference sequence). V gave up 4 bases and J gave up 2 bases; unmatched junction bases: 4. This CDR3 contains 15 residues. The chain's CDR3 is CASSARTSGTYEQYF. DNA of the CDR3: TGTGCCAGCAGCGCAAGGACTAGCGGGACCTACGAGCAGTACTTC.

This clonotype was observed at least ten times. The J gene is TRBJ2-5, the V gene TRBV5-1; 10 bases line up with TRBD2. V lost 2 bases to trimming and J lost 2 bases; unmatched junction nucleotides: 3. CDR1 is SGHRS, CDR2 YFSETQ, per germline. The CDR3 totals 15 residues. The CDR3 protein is CASSLAGGWQETQYF. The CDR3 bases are TGCGCCAGCAGCTTAGCGGGAGGGTGGCAAGAGACCCAGTACTTC.

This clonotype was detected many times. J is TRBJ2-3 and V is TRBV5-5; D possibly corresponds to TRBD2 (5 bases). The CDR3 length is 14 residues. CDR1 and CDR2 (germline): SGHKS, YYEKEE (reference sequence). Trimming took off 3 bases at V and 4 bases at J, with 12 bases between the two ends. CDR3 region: CASSSSTRADTQYF. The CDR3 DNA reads TGTGCCAGCAGCTCTTCAACTAGAGCAGATACGCAGTATTTT. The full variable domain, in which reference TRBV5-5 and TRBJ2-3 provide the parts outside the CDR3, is DAGVTQSPTHLIKTRGQQVTLRCSPISGHKSVSWYQQVLGQGPQFIFQYYEKEERGRGNFPDRFSARQFPNYSSELNVNALLLGDSALYLCASSSSTRADTQYFGPGTRLTVL.

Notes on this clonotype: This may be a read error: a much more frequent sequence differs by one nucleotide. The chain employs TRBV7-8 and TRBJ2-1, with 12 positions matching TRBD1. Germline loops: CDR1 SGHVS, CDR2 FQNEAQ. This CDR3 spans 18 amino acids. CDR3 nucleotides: TGTGCCTGCAGTATTCGAATGGAACGGGACAGGGGGCACGATGAGCAGTTCTTC. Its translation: CACSIRMERDRGHDEQFF. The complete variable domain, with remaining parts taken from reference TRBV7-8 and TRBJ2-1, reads GAGVSQSPRYKVAKRGQDVALRCDPISGHVSLFWYQQALGQGPEFLTYFQNEAQLDKSGLPSDRFFAERPEGSVSTLKIQRTQQEDSAVYLCACSIRMERDRGHDEQFFGPGTRLTVL.

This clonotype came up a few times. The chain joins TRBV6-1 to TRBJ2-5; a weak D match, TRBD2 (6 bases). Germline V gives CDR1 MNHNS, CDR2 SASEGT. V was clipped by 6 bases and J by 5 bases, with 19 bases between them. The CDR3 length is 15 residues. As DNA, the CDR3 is TGTGCCAGCAGACCCAGGGCCCCCCGGGAGGAGACCCAGTACTTC. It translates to CASRPRAPREETQYF.

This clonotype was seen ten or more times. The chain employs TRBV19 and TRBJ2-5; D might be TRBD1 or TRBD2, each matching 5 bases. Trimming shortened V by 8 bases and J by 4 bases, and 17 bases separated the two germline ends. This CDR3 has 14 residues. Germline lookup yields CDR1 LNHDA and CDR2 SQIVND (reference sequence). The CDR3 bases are TGTGCCAGTTCAGCGGCCAAGGGGCGAGAGACCCAGTACTTC. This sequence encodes CASSAAKGRETQYF.

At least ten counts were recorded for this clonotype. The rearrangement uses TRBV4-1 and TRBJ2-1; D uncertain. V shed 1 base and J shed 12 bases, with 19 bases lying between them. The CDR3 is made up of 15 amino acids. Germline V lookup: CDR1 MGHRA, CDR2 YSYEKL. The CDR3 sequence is CASSQGATPIHGQFF. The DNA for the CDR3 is TGCGCCAGCAGCCAAGGAGCGACGCCTATTCACGGGCAGTTCTTC.

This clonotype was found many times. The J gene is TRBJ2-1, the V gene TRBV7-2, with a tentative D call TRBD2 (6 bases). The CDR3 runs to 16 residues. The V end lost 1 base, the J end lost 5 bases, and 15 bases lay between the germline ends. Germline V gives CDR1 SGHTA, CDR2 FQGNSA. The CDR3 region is CASSLVSGLFNNEQFF. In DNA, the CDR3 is TGTGCCAGCAGCTTAGTTTCGGGACTCTTCAACAATGAGCAGTTCTTC.

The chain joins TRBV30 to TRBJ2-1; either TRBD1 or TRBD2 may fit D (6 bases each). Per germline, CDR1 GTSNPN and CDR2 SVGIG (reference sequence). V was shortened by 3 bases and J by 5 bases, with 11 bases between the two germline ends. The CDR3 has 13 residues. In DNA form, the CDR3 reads TGTGCCTGGAGCCCGGGGGCCCACAATGAGCAGTTCTTC. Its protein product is CAWSPGAHNEQFF.

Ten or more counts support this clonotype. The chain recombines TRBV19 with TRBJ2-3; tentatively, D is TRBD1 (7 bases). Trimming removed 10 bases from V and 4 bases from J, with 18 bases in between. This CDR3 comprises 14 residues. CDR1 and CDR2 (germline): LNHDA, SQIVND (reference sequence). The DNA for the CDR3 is TGTGCCACTGTAGGGACCAGGGGGGCAGATACGCAGTATTTT. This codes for CATVGTRGADTQYF.

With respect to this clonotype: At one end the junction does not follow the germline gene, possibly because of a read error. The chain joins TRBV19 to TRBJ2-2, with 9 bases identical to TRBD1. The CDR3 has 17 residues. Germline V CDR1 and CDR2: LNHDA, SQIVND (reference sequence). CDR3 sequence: CASSRSGTGRRTGELVF. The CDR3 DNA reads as TGTGCCAGTAGTCGGTCCGGGACAGGGAGGCGGACCGGGGAGCTGGTTTTT.

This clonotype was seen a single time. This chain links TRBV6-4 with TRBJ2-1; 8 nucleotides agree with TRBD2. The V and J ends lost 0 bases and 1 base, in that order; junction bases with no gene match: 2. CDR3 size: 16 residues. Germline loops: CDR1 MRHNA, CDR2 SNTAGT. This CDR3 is CASSDSTSGSYNEQFF. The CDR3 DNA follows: TGTGCCAGCAGTGACTCAACTAGCGGATCCTACAATGAGCAGTTCTTC.

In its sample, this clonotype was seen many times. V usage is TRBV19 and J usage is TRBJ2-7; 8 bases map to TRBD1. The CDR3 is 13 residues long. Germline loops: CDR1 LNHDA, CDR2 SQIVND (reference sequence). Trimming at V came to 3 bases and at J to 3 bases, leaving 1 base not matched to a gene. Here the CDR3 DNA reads TGTGCCAGTAGTATGGACAGGGACTACGAGCAGTACTTC. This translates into CASSMDRDYEQYF.

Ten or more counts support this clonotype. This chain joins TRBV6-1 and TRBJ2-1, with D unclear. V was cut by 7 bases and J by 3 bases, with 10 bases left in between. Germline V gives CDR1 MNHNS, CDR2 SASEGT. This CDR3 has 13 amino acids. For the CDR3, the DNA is TGTGCCAGCATGGGGTTGGGCTACAATGAGCAGTTCTTC. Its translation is CASMGLGYNEQFF.

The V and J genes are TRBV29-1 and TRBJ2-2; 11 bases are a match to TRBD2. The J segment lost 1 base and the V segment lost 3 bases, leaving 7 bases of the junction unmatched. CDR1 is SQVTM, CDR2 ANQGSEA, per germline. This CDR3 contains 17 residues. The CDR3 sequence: CSVDWASGRWNTGELFF. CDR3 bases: TGCAGCGTTGATTGGGCTAGCGGGAGGTGGAACACCGGGGAGCTGTTTTTT.